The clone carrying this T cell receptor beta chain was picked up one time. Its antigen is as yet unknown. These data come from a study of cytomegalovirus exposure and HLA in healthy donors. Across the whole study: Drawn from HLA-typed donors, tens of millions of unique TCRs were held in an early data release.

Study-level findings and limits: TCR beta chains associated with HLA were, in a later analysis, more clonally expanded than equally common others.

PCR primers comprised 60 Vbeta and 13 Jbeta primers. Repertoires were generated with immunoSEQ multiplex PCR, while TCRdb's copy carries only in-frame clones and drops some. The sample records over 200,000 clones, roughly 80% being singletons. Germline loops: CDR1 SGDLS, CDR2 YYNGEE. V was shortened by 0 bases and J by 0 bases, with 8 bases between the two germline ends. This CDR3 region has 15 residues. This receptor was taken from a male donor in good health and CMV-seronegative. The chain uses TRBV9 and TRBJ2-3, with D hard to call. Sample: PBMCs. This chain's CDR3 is CASSVAPGSTDTQYF. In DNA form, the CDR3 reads TGTGCCAGCAGCGTAGCACCCGGGAGCACAGATACGCAGTATTTT.